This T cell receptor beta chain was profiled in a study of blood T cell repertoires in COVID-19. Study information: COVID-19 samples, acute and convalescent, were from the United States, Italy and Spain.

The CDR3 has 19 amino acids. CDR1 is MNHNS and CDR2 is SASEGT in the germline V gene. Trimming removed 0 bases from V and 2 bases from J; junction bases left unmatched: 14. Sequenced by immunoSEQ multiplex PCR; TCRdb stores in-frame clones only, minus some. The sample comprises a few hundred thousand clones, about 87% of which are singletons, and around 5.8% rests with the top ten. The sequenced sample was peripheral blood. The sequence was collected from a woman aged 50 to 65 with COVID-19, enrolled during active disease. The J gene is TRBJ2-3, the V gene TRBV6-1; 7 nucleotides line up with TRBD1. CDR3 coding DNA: TGTGCCAGCAGTGAAGCGCCCATCGGCTCCGGGACAGTCACAGATACGCAGTATTTT. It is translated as CASSEAPIGSGTVTDTQYF.